This TCR beta chain came from a study of Graves' ophthalmopathy and Graves' hyperthyroidism. For the study at large: Cases classed as stable hyperthyroidism had no ophthalmopathy within 18 months of follow-up. Whole-study findings and limits: Blood was where most expanded thyroid clonotypes above 0.001 frequency also turned up. In separating ophthalmopathy from stable hyperthyroidism, a 13-signature model achieved about 90% sensitivity and around 80% specificity.

For repertoire sequencing, the TCR beta CDR3 regions were amplified from RNA transcripts. HTBI-primed RT-PCR formed the first round, and a multiplex PCR formed the second. TCRdb itself ran the multiplex PCR reads through MiXCR, one entry per CDR3 protein. Of around 1.1 million distinct CDR3 sequences listed, around a third are singletons. This clonotype was picked up many times. What it binds is unknown. Germline V gives CDR1 DFQATT, CDR2 SNEGSKA (reference sequence). The CDR3 is 11 residues long. V dropped 2 bases and J dropped 7 bases, with 8 bases sitting between them. The V and J genes are TRBV20-1 and TRBJ1-2; no reliable D call. Sequenced: peripheral blood or thyroid tissue (not recorded which). The clonotype was recovered from an adult man with Graves' hyperthyroidism. CDR3 DNA: TGCAGTGCTAGACGGGGAGCTGGCTACACCTTC. Protein product: CSARRGAGYTF.